The 20 T cell receptor beta chains listed next were all sequenced from one sample in a study of spatial heterogeneity in lung cancer. TCRdb independently ran MiXCR on the 5' RACE reads; one entry per CDR3 protein. Of roughly 40,000 distinct CDR3 sequences detected, around 6.8% appear once; the ten largest clones hold roughly 45%. Time point: sample taken at primary tumor resection. The sequencing here drew on PBMCs, taken at surgery. The receptors come from a female donor with early-stage non-small cell lung cancer.

J is TRBJ1-1 and V is TRBV29-1; the D is unclear. Germline V lookup: CDR1 SQVTM, CDR2 ANQGSEA. Trimming cost V 2 bases and J 1 base, with 8 bases left between them. This CDR3 is built from 13 residues. The CDR3 nucleotides read TGCAGCGTTGAAAGAGCACAGAACACTGAAGCTTTCTTT. Translating gives CSVERAQNTEAFF.

This clonotype came up many times. V usage is TRBV7-2 and J usage is TRBJ1-2; maybe TRBD1 (5 bases). The germline gives CDR1 SGHTA, CDR2 FQGNSA. The V and J ends lost 6 bases and 0 bases respectively, with 17 bases between them. The CDR3 spans 16 residues. The CDR3 region is CASSPRAATPNYGYTF. For the CDR3, the DNA is TGTGCCAGCAGTCCCAGGGCAGCGACCCCTAACTATGGCTACACCTTC.

This clonotype showed up many times. V and J are TRBV12-3 or TRBV12-4 and TRBJ1-1; TRBD1 is a possible D gene (6 bases). This CDR3 has 15 amino acids. Trimming cost V 3 bases and J 3 bases, with 14 bases left between them. Written as DNA, the CDR3 is TGTGCCAGCAGTTTGTGGGACAAGGGGGACACTGAAGCTTTCTTT. Protein sequence: CASSLWDKGDTEAFF.

This clonotype came up many times. The chain links TRBV7-2 to TRBJ1-1; TRBD1 agrees at 9 bases. Per germline, CDR1 SGHTA and CDR2 FQGNSA. This CDR3 comprises 16 residues. V lost 1 base, J lost 4 bases, and 7 bases stayed unmatched. This chain's CDR3 is CASSLGGTGISTEAFF. The CDR3, as DNA: TGTGCCAGCAGCTTAGGGGGGACAGGGATAAGCACTGAAGCTTTCTTT.

This clonotype was recorded many times. The chain has TRBV7-2 and TRBJ2-1; D uncertain. The CDR3 extends over 11 amino acids. CDR1 and CDR2 (germline): SGHTA, FQGNSA. V was shortened by 5 bases and J by 5 bases, with 4 bases between the two germline ends. CDR3 coding DNA: TGTGCCAGCAGCGCTCACAATGAGCAGTTCTTC. It yields the protein CASSAHNEQFF.

This clonotype was counted only a few times. The chain links TRBV28 to TRBJ2-2; D is uncertain. In germline, CDR1 is MDHEN, CDR2 SYDVKM. The CDR3 runs to 12 residues. V was clipped by 6 bases and J by 6 bases, with 8 bases between them. For the CDR3, the DNA is TGTGCCAGCAGCCCCGAATCCGGGGAGCTGTTTTTT. Protein product: CASSPESGELFF. The whole variable domain, remainder taken from reference TRBV28 and TRBJ2-2, is DVKVTQSSRYLVKRTGEKVFLECVQDMDHENMFWYRQDPGLGLRLIYFSYDVKMKEKGDIPEGYSVSREKKERFSLILESASTNQTSMYLCASSPESGELFFGEGSRLTVL.

V gene TRBV28 combines with J gene TRBJ2-5; TRBD2 matches at 8 bases. CDR3 size: 13 residues. Losses at the gene ends were 6 bases for V and 1 base for J; bases not matched to a gene: 1. Germline CDR1 is MDHEN and CDR2 is SYDVKM. The CDR3 DNA reads TGTGCCAGCAGCCGGGGGGGCCAAGAGACCCAGTACTTC. This sequence encodes CASSRGGQETQYF. The full variable domain, in which reference TRBV28 and TRBJ2-5 provide the parts outside the CDR3, is DVKVTQSSRYLVKRTGEKVFLECVQDMDHENMFWYRQDPGLGLRLIYFSYDVKMKEKGDIPEGYSVSREKKERFSLILESASTNQTSMYLCASSRGGQETQYFGPGTRLLVL.

In this sample, this clonotype turned up many times. This rearrangement joins TRBV12-3 or TRBV12-4 to TRBJ1-2; no reliable D call. The ends were cut back, 3 bases at V and 3 bases at J, with 8 bases in the middle. This CDR3 contains 13 residues. DNA of the CDR3: TGTGCCAGCAGTTTGCTGGGGTACTATGGCTACACCTTC. Translated: CASSLLGYYGYTF.

This clonotype has ten or more counts. J is TRBJ2-6 and V is TRBV25-1, with D unresolved. The CDR3 is made up of 13 amino acids. CDR1 and CDR2 from the germline V gene are MGHDK and SYGVNS. The germline V and J ends were trimmed by 1 base and 12 bases, with 10 bases remaining between them. The CDR3 region has the DNA TGTGCCAGCAGTGAATCAACGGTCCTCGTCCTGACTTTC. This gives the protein CASSESTVLVLTF.

There are many counts of this clonotype. The chain has TRBV7-2 and TRBJ2-1; 7 positions match TRBD1. Germline-derived CDR1 and CDR2 are SGHTA and FQGNSA. The CDR3 is made up of 14 amino acids. With 5 bases clipped from V and 2 bases from J, the junction kept 3 bases outside the gene matches. The CDR3 nucleotides are TGTGCCAGCAGCAGGACAGGAACCTACAATGAGCAGTTCTTC. It specifies CASSRTGTYNEQFF.

The V and J genes are TRBV21-1 and TRBJ2-7. TRBV21-1 is a pseudogene locus. This CDR3 region has 9 residues. The CDR3 sequence is CASSKETIF. The CDR3, as DNA: TGTGCCAGCAGCAAAGAAACCATCTTC.

The chain is built from TRBV7-9 and TRBJ2-5, with TRBD2 as a possible D gene (6 bases). Germline-derived CDR1 and CDR2 are SEHNR and FQNEAQ (reference sequence). The CDR3 sequence is 15 residues long. V was cut by 7 bases and J by 5 bases, with 20 bases left in between. The CDR3: CASTQYVTGEETQYF. CDR3 nucleotides: TGTGCCAGCACCCAGTATGTAACGGGGGAGGAGACCCAGTACTTC.

This clonotype was seen repeatedly, ten times or more. The chain carries TRBV28 and TRBJ2-3; possible D gene TRBD2, 7 bases. V was pared by 3 bases and J by 5 bases, with 15 bases between. There are 15 residues in the CDR3. Germline loops: CDR1 MDHEN, CDR2 SYDVKM. CDR3: CASSFGGGRLDTQYF. The CDR3 coding sequence is TGTGCCAGCAGTTTTGGGGGGGGCCGATTAGATACGCAGTATTTT. Based on the CDR3 plus reference TRBV28 and TRBJ2-3, the full variable domain is DVKVTQSSRYLVKRTGEKVFLECVQDMDHENMFWYRQDPGLGLRLIYFSYDVKMKEKGDIPEGYSVSREKKERFSLILESASTNQTSMYLCASSFGGGRLDTQYFGPGTRLTVL.

The chain links TRBV5-1 to TRBJ2-3; unclear D gene. Per the germline V gene, CDR1 is SGHRS and CDR2 is YFSETQ. The CDR3 loop spans 14 amino acids. V was cut by 0 bases and J by 0 bases, with 5 bases left in between. The CDR3 here is CASSLGSSTDTQYF. CDR3 nucleotide sequence: TGCGCCAGCAGCTTGGGCAGTAGCACAGATACGCAGTATTTT.

This clonotype was seen a handful of times. This chain links TRBV3-1 with TRBJ2-1; D is perhaps TRBD1 or TRBD2 (6 bases each). This CDR3 is built from 14 residues. The V and J ends lost 1 base and 7 bases respectively, with 11 bases between them. The V gene's germline CDR1 is LGHDT and CDR2 YNNKEL (reference sequence). The CDR3 sequence is CASSQGGGWNEQFF. For the CDR3, the DNA is TGTGCCAGCAGCCAAGGAGGGGGGTGGAATGAGCAGTTCTTC.

CDR3 in DNA: TGCAGCGTTGCTACAGGGGTTCACAGCACAGATACGCAGTATTTT. Translated: CSVATGVHSTDTQYF. This chain links TRBV29-1 with TRBJ2-3; 7 bases map to TRBD1. V gave up 4 bases and J gave up 0 bases; unmatched junction bases: 7. Germline values: CDR1 SQVTM, CDR2 ANQGSEA. This CDR3 is 15 amino acids long.

This clonotype was observed a handful of times. The chain joins TRBV19 to TRBJ1-4; D might be TRBD1 (5 bases). Germline loops: CDR1 LNHDA, CDR2 SQIVND (reference sequence). The CDR3 sequence is 14 residues long. Between the trimmed V and J ends, which lost 10 bases and 5 bases, there was a span of 17 bases. CDR3 nucleotides: TGTGCCACCAAGTTGTCAGGGATGAATGAAAAACTGTTTTTT. It is translated as CATKLSGMNEKLFF.

The genes are TRBV7-3 and TRBJ2-3; D ambiguous. Trimming took 5 bases from V and 6 from J, leaving 18 bases between them. The CDR3 has 15 residues. Per germline, CDR1 SGHTA and CDR2 FQGTGA. The CDR3 loop is CASSLTSLGADTQYF. CDR3 DNA: TGTGCCAGCAGCCTCACCTCCCTAGGCGCGGATACGCAGTATTTT.

This clonotype was counted ten times or more. V gene TRBV28 combines with J gene TRBJ1-2, with D tentatively TRBD1 (5 bases). The CDR3 is 14 amino acids. CDR1 MDHEN and CDR2 SYDVKM come from the germline V gene. The V gene lost 2 bases and the J gene lost 5 bases, with 12 bases spanning the gap. The CDR3 sequence: CASSLRTLGYGYTF. CDR3 sequence (DNA): TGTGCCAGCAGTTTAAGGACATTGGGTTATGGCTACACCTTC.

This clonotype was seen ten or more times. The CDR3 is CASSALLNTEAFF. DNA for the CDR3: TGTGCCAGCAGTGCTCTACTGAACACTGAAGCTTTCTTT. The chain joins TRBV6-5 to TRBJ1-1; D is unresolved. The CDR3 length is 13 residues. V lost 5 bases and J lost 0, with 7 bases in between. Germline CDR1 reads MNHEY; CDR2 reads SVGAGI.